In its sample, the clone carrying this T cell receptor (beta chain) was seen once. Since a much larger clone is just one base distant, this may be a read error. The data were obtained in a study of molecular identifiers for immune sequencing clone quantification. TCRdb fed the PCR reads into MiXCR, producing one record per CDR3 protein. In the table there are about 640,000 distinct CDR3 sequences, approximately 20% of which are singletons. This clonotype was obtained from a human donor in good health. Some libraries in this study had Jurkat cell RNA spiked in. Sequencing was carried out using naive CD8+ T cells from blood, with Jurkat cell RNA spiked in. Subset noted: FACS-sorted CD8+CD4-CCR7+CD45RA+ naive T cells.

CDR3 sequence reads: CASSQDVTGANYGYAF. CDR3 DNA: TGCGCCAGCAGCCAAGATGTTACGGGAGCTAACTATGGCTACGCCTTC. V gene TRBV4-3 combines with J gene TRBJ1-2; D not certain. This CDR3 spans 16 amino acids. The V gene's germline CDR1 is LGHNA and CDR2 YSLEER.